This TCR beta chain was identified in a study of blood T cell repertoires in COVID-19. Study overall: Collection of acute and convalescent COVID-19 samples took place in the United States, Italy and Spain. PBMCs, B-cell-depleted T cells, or T cells provided the cDNA or gDNA that made up the material.

Original data processing: Nucleated cell number was recorded as an estimate derived from reference gene primer amplification. Sequencing was performed with immunoSEQ multiplex PCR; in TCRdb, only in-frame clones are kept and a portion is missing. V and J calls plus clone size are reproduced from that table; the DNA served to infer D and trimming. The sample holds roughly 50,000 clones, 80% to 90% seen once. The CDR3 is made up of 14 amino acids. J lost 4 bases, V lost 5 bases, and 6 bases had no gene match. Germline assignment: CDR1 LNHDA and CDR2 SQIVND (reference sequence). The origin of this receptor is a woman aged 80 or over with acute or convalescent COVID-19. The sample consisted of peripheral blood. The V gene is TRBV19, the J gene TRBJ1-2; 8 bases are a match to TRBD1. The CDR3 spells CASSRDRSSYGYTF. The CDR3 DNA reads as TGTGCCAGTAGTCGGGACAGGTCCTCCTATGGCTACACCTTC.